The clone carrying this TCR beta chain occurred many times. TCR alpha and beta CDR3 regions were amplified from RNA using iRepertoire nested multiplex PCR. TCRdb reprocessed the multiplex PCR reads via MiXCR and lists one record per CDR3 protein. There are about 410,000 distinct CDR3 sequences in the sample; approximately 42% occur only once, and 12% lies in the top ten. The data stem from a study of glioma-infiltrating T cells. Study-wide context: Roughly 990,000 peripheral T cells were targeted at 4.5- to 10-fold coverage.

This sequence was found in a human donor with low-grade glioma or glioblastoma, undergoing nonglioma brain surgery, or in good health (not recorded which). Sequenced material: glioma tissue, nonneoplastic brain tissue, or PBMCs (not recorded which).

CDR3 sequence: CASSSLSGSYEQYF. The CDR3 DNA reads as TGTGCCAGCAGTTCATTGTCAGGGAGCTACGAGCAGTACTTC. V usage is TRBV28 and J usage is TRBJ2-7; either TRBD1 or TRBD2 may supply D (5 bases each). The CDR3 sequence is 14 residues long. Trimming took 4 bases from V and 3 from J, leaving 13 bases between them. Looked up from germline, CDR1 is MDHEN and CDR2 is SYDVKM. Full variable domain (outside the CDR3, taken from reference TRBV28 and TRBJ2-7): DVKVTQSSRYLVKRTGEKVFLECVQDMDHENMFWYRQDPGLGLRLIYFSYDVKMKEKGDIPEGYSVSREKKERFSLILESASTNQTSMYLCASSSLSGSYEQYFGPGTRLTVT.